The clone carrying this T cell receptor beta chain showed up just a few times. CDR1 and CDR2 (germline): DFQATT, SNEGSKA (reference sequence). CDR3 length: 14 residues. The V segment lost 5 bases and the J segment 2 bases; nucleotides outside the gene matches: 8. These data are taken from a study of response to subunit inactivated influenza vaccine. TCRdb re-called the RT-PCR reads with MiXCR, one entry per CDR3 protein. This table has about 520,000 distinct CDR3 sequences, roughly 7.9% appearing once. Sample: PBMCs from blood, taken 23 months after vaccination. This TCR was recovered from a man between 50 and 70 years old who received an inactivated influenza vaccine. The chain links TRBV20-1 to TRBJ2-5, with 7 bases lining up with TRBD1. In nucleotides, the CDR3 is TGCAGTGCTTCCCGGGACAGACAACAAGAGACCCAGTACTTC. It codes for CSASRDRQQETQYF.